This T cell receptor beta chain comes out of a study of CD8 T cells in Susac syndrome. RNA totalling about 0.5 to 1 ug underwent reverse transcription with random hexamers. Amplification of TCR beta CDR3 across 54 Vbeta and 13 Jbeta was performed with immunoSEQ multiplex PCR. TCRdb used MiXCR to reprocess the immunoSEQ multiplex PCR reads, holding one entry per CDR3 protein. The data show 400,000 to 550,000 distinct CDR3 sequences, with around 85% seen just once and about 0.12% held by the top ten. High-throughput TCR beta sequencing covered peripheral CD8+ and CD4+ T cells. Both CD4+ and CD8+ T cells were negatively isolated, and TEMRA cells underwent FACS enrichment. The CDR3 has 14 residues. V was shortened by 6 bases and J by 5 bases, with 14 bases between the two germline ends. The V gene's germline CDR1 is ENHRY and CDR2 SYGVKD. In the case of this clonotype: The antigen is unknown.

Study-wide points: The study conceded that relatively few individuals underwent its TCR sequencing and HLA analysis.

This receptor was identified in a human donor with multiple sclerosis. J is TRBJ1-5 and V is TRBV10-3; tentatively, D is TRBD1 (6 bases). Sequenced input: CD8+ T cells from PBMCs. The CDR3 DNA reads TGTGCCATCAGCGACGGGGACATTTATCAGCCCCAGCATTTT. The encoded protein is CAISDGDIYQPQHF.